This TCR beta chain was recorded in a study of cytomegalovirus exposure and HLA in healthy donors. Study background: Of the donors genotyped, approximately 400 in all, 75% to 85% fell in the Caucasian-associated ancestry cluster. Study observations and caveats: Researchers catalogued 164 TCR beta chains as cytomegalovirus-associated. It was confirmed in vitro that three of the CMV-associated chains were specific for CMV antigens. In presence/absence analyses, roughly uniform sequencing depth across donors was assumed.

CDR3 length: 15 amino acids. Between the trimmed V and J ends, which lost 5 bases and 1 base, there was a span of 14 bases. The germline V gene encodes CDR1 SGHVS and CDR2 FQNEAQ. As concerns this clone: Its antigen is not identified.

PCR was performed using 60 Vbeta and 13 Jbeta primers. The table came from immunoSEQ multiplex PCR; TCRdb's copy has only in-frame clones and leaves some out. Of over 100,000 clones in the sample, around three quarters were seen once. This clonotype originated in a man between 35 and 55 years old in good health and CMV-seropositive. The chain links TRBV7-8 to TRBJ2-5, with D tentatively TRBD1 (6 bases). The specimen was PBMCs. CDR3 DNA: TGTGCCAGCAGCACCAGGGGTATCGTCCAAGAGACCCAGTACTTC. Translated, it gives CASSTRGIVQETQYF.